This T cell receptor beta chain came from a study of blood T cell repertoires in COVID-19. Study-wide context: Sites in the United States, Italy and Spain provided acute and convalescent COVID-19 samples. Sources were T cells, B-cell-depleted T cells, or PBMCs; the material itself was cDNA or gDNA.

Seattle-derived patients entered the study during active infection and were followed longitudinally. Per the study methods: Amplifying reference gene primers gave estimates of nucleated cell counts. Data came from immunoSEQ multiplex PCR; TCRdb stores just in-frame clones and leaves some out. D and trimming were read from the DNA, whereas the V and J calls and clone size are those reported in that table. The data hold nearly 90,000 clones, with roughly 88% observed a single time. From germline, CDR1 is MNHNS and CDR2 SASEGT. Deletions cut 2 bases from V and 7 bases from J, with 12 bases between. The CDR3 extends over 14 amino acids.

The sample consisted of peripheral blood. The rearrangement uses TRBV6-1 and TRBJ1-5; D gene unclear. The origin of this receptor is a young man with COVID-19, enrolled during active disease. The chain's CDR3 is CASSEFEGDQPQHF. CDR3 DNA: TGTGCCAGCAGTGAATTCGAAGGAGACCAGCCCCAGCATTTT.